One and the same sample provided the 5 T cell receptor beta chains below, sequenced in a study of OX40 agonist ivuxolimab in advanced cancers. The repertoire was sequenced with immunoSEQ multiplex PCR; TCRdb's copy has only in-frame clones and lacks some. Altogether approximately 87,000 clones are present, roughly 88% being singletons, with the ten largest covering about 4%. Source: CD4+ or CD8+ T cells sorted from blood, taken in a trial of the OX40 agonist ivuxolimab. The receptor set was obtained from an adult with an advanced solid tumor such as melanoma, head and neck, liver or kidney cancer.

The chain combines TRBV7-3 with TRBJ2-3; D remains ambiguous. The V end lost 2 bases, the J end lost 6 bases, and 6 bases lay between the germline ends. CDR3 length: 12 residues. Germline V gives CDR1 SGHTA, CDR2 FQGTGA. CDR3 sequence: CASSLLQDTQYF. The CDR3 coding sequence is TGTGCCAGCAGCTTATTGCAGGATACGCAGTATTTT.

The gene calls are TRBV25-1 and TRBJ2-5; D gene unclear. With 5 bases removed from V and 1 base from J, the gap between germline ends came to 8 bases. The CDR3 length is 13 residues. CDR1 is MGHDK and CDR2 is SYGVNS in the germline V gene. CDR3 loop: CASSRAAQETQYF. The CDR3 DNA reads as TGTGCCAGCAGTCGGGCAGCCCAAGAGACCCAGTACTTC.

This sequence joins TRBV18 and TRBJ2-3; 7 nucleotides align to TRBD2. The CDR3 runs 14 residues. The ends lost 5 bases at V and 1 base at J; junction bases unmatched: 3. CDR1 KGHSH and CDR2 LQKENI come from the germline V gene. CDR3 amino acids: CASSTSGGTDTQYF. DNA of the CDR3: TGTGCCAGCTCAACCAGCGGGGGCACAGATACGCAGTATTTT.

The V and J genes are TRBV18 and TRBJ2-7, with a possible D match to TRBD1 (6 bases). This CDR3 is built from 14 residues. The germline V gene has CDR1 KGHSH and CDR2 LQKENI. Trimming cost V 2 bases and J 3 bases, with 11 bases left between them. The CDR3 reads CASSPGTRFYEQYF. In DNA, the CDR3 is TGTGCCAGCTCACCAGGGACAAGATTCTACGAGCAGTACTTC.

The chain combines TRBV7-8 with TRBJ2-1; D could derive from TRBD1 or TRBD2 (5 bases each). V gave up 5 bases and J gave up 5 bases, with 10 bases separating them. Looked up from germline, CDR1 is SGHVS and CDR2 is FQNEAQ. This CDR3 has 13 amino acids. In DNA form, the CDR3 reads TGTGCCAGCAGCCCCGGGACCAACAATGAGCAGTTCTTC. This translates into CASSPGTNNEQFF. Complete variable domain (other parts from reference TRBV7-8 and TRBJ2-1): GAGVSQSPRYKVAKRGQDVALRCDPISGHVSLFWYQQALGQGPEFLTYFQNEAQLDKSGLPSDRFFAERPEGSVSTLKIQRTQQEDSAVYLCASSPGTNNEQFFGPGTRLTVL.